The 16 T cell receptor beta chains below all came from one sample that was sequenced in a study of cytomegalovirus exposure and HLA in healthy donors. Use of 60 Vbeta and 13 Jbeta primers characterized the PCR. Sequencing used immunoSEQ multiplex PCR; TCRdb keeps in-frame clones, though not all of them. The sample includes over 130,000 clones, 79% of them seen just once. The sample comprised PBMCs. These receptors were taken from a human donor in good health.

The chain has TRBV5-1 and TRBJ1-1, with 10 bases fitting TRBD1. This CDR3 region has 15 residues. Trimming removed 1 base from V and 2 bases from J; junction bases left unmatched: 2. Germline CDR1 is SGHRS and CDR2 is YFSETQ. The CDR3 DNA reads as TGCGCCAGCAGCTTGCGGACAGGGGGTAACACTGAAGCTTTCTTT. It codes for CASSLRTGGNTEAFF.

The chain has TRBV28 and TRBJ1-5; tentative D call: TRBD1 (6 bases). Germline CDR1 MDHEN, CDR2 SYDVKM. The CDR3 contains 17 residues. V dropped 6 bases and J dropped 0 bases, with 18 bases sitting between them. The CDR3 sequence: CASSQSRQVYSNQPQHF. CDR3 nucleotides: TGTGCCAGCAGCCAATCCCGACAGGTCTATAGCAATCAGCCCCAGCATTTT.

The V gene is TRBV7-9, the J gene TRBJ1-1; D is unclear. V lost 3 bases and J 6 bases, leaving 8 bases between the germline ends. This CDR3 comprises 12 residues. Germline CDR1 is SEHNR and CDR2 is FQNEAQ (reference sequence). The chain's CDR3 is CASSFVPAEAFF. The CDR3 coding sequence is TGTGCCAGCAGCTTTGTTCCGGCTGAAGCTTTCTTT.

V is TRBV7-9 and J is TRBJ2-5; the match to TRBD2 covers 11 bases. From germline, CDR1 is SEHNR and CDR2 FQNEAQ (reference sequence). The CDR3 has 16 residues. V was clipped by 3 bases and J by 1 base; unmatched bases: 4. The CDR3 sequence is CASSFSGGGLQETQYF. The CDR3 DNA reads as TGTGCCAGCAGCTTTAGCGGGGGGGGACTCCAAGAGACCCAGTACTTC.

The table lists this clone with a few counts. Within the sample, other DNA sequences also encode this same CDR3. The chain carries TRBV12-5 and TRBJ2-7, with 9 positions matching TRBD1. The germline V gene has CDR1 LGHNT and CDR2 FRNRAP. This CDR3 region has 16 residues. V shed 0 bases and J 2 bases; nucleotides not matched to a gene: 5. The CDR3 region is CASGLVLGQGPYEQYF. CDR3 in DNA: TGTGCTAGTGGTTTGGTACTGGGACAGGGACCCTACGAGCAGTACTTC.

The table lists this clone with a count of one. One junction end disagrees with the germline gene, perhaps due to a read error. The rearrangement uses TRBV7-6 and TRBJ2-1, with TRBD2 matching 7 bases. This CDR3 spans 13 amino acids. Germline V gene lookup returns CDR1 SGHVS and CDR2 FNYEAQ. In DNA, the CDR3 is TGTGCCAGCAGCCGTTCGGGAGGCAATGGGCAGTTCTTC. Translating gives CASSRSGGNGQFF.

The genes are TRBV5-6 and TRBJ2-7; no definite D call. Germline-derived CDR1 and CDR2 are SGHDT and YYEEEE. V shed 1 base and J shed 5 bases, with 19 bases lying between them. This CDR3 is 16 amino acids long. The CDR3 region is CASSLYTGWQSHEQYF. CDR3 in DNA: TGTGCCAGCAGCTTGTATACGGGTTGGCAAAGCCACGAGCAGTACTTC.

V and J are TRBV19 and TRBJ1-6, with 11 bases that match TRBD1. Germline CDR1 is LNHDA and CDR2 is SQIVND (reference sequence). This CDR3 has 14 amino acids. V gave up 8 bases and J gave up 4 bases; unmatched junction bases: 1. The CDR3 DNA is TGTGCCAGTGGACAGGGGGCGTATAATTCACCCCTCCACTTT. Its translation: CASGQGAYNSPLHF.

CDR3 in amino acids: CASSFSAGGPDTQYF. Here the CDR3 DNA reads TGTGCCAGCAGCTTTTCAGCGGGGGGGCCGGATACGCAGTATTTT. The chain employs TRBV7-8 and TRBJ2-3, with TRBD2 identical over 10 bases. Looked up from germline, CDR1 is SGHVS and CDR2 is FQNEAQ. The CDR3 contains 15 residues. Unmatched junction bases numbered 6, after V lost 3 bases and J lost 6 bases. Using reference TRBV7-8 and TRBJ2-3 for the parts outside the CDR3, the full variable domain is GAGVSQSPRYKVAKRGQDVALRCDPISGHVSLFWYQQALGQGPEFLTYFQNEAQLDKSGLPSDRFFAERPEGSVSTLKIQRTQQEDSAVYLCASSFSAGGPDTQYFGPGTRLTVL.

The genes are TRBV25-1 and TRBJ2-5, with 8 bases lining up with TRBD2. V dropped 5 bases and J dropped 1; count of bases not matched to a gene: 6. The CDR3 contains 15 residues. Germline CDR1 MGHDK, CDR2 SYGVNS. CDR3 residues: CASSSGGLAQETQYF. The CDR3 DNA sequence: TGTGCCAGCAGTAGCGGGGGACTTGCCCAAGAGACCCAGTACTTC.

The J gene is TRBJ1-6, the V gene TRBV27, with 8 positions matching TRBD1. This CDR3 spans 16 amino acids. J gave up 0 bases and V 4 bases, and 2 bases lay outside the gene matches. Germline V gives CDR1 MNHEY, CDR2 SMNVEV (reference sequence). This chain's CDR3 is CASSSGTGSYNSPLHF. The DNA of the CDR3 is TGTGCCAGCAGTTCCGGGACAGGCTCCTATAATTCACCCCTCCACTTT.

The V gene is TRBV29-1, the J gene TRBJ2-5; D perhaps matches TRBD2 (6 bases). The J call may be incorrect, as the DNA end agrees better with TRBJ2-7. Per the germline V gene, CDR1 is SQVTM and CDR2 is ANQGSEA. This CDR3 region has 14 residues. The DNA for the CDR3 is TGCAGCGTCCTGGGGAGTAGCGGTTGGTACGAGCAGTACTTC. The encoded protein is CSVLGSSGWYEQYF.

The V gene is TRBV6-5, the J gene TRBJ1-2; no reliable D call. Germline V CDR1 and CDR2: MNHEY, SVGAGI. V was trimmed by 1 base and J by 3 bases, leaving 12 bases between them. CDR3 size: 15 residues. This CDR3 is CASSYFGRLDYGYTF. In nucleotides, the CDR3 is TGTGCCAGCAGTTACTTTGGGCGCTTGGACTATGGCTACACCTTC.

This chain uses TRBV6-1 with TRBJ1-5, with a tentative D call TRBD1 (5 bases). This CDR3 is 14 amino acids long. The germline CDR1 and CDR2 sequences are MNHNS and SASEGT. Trimming removed 7 bases from V and 1 base from J, with 11 bases in between. The CDR3 nucleotides read TGTGCCAGCATTCGGGGGTCGAGCAATCAGCCCCAGCATTTT. Residues: CASIRGSSNQPQHF.

The chain is built from TRBV7-9 and TRBJ2-1; TRBD2 matches 10 bases. This CDR3 has 19 residues. From germline, CDR1 is SEHNR and CDR2 FQNEAQ (reference sequence). V was pared by 3 bases and J by 8 bases, with 19 bases of the junction left unmatched. CDR3 nucleotide sequence: TGTGCCAGCAGCTTCTGGCCTCTAGCGGGAGTATCTGGGTCGGATGAGCAGTTCTTC. It translates to CASSFWPLAGVSGSDEQFF.

The V gene is TRBV6-5, the J gene TRBJ2-3, with a weak D call TRBD2 (5 bases). The germline V gene encodes CDR1 MNHEY and CDR2 SVGAGI. CDR3 size: 16 residues. V lost 4 bases, J lost 0 bases, and 14 bases lay in between. The CDR3 sequence: CASSLRGADSTDTQYF. Written as DNA, the CDR3 is TGTGCCAGCAGTTTGAGAGGAGCGGATAGCACAGATACGCAGTATTTT.